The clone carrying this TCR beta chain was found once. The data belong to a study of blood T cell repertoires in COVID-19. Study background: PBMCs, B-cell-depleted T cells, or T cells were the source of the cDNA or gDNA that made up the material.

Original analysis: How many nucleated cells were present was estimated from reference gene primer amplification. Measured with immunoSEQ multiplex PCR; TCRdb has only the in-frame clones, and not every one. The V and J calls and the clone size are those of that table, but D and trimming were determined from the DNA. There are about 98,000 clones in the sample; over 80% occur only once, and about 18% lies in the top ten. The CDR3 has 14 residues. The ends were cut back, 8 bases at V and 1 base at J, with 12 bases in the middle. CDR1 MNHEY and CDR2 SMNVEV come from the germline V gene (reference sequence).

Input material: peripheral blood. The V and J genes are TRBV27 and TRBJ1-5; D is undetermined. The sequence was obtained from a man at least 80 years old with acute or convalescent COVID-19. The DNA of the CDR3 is TGTGCCAGCGGCGGCAGTATGAGCAATCAGCCCCAGCATTTT. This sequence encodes CASGGSMSNQPQHF.